The text below deals with one T cell receptor (beta chain). Its specificity is unknown. Time point noted: blood from clinic visit 5 months post-surgery; TSC patient then seizure free. Surgery cases with the highest brain T cell transcript signatures were chosen for sequencing. Before surgery, patients took at least one anti-epileptic drug. Germline trimming cut 3 bases from V and 0 bases from J; bases unmatched to any gene: 6. CDR1 and CDR2 from the germline V gene are LGHNA and YNFKEQ. The CDR3 extends over 16 amino acids. The entry originates in a study of brain T cells in children with intractable seizures. Overall study findings and caveats: HCMV serostatus was not known, and viral specificity came from CDR3 similarity only.

Generated by immunoSEQ multiplex PCR, the TCRdb table keeps only in-frame clones and is missing some. Of hundreds of thousands of clones listed, about 93% are singletons. This sample comprised peripheral blood, obtained roughly 5 months after surgery. The chain has TRBV4-2 and TRBJ2-7; 9 bases line up with TRBD2. The receptor was isolated from a boy under two years old with tuberous sclerosis and intractable seizures. CDR3 DNA sequence: TGTGCCAGCAGCCAGAAAAGACTAGCGGACTCCTACGAGCAGTACTTC. Amino acids: CASSQKRLADSYEQYF.